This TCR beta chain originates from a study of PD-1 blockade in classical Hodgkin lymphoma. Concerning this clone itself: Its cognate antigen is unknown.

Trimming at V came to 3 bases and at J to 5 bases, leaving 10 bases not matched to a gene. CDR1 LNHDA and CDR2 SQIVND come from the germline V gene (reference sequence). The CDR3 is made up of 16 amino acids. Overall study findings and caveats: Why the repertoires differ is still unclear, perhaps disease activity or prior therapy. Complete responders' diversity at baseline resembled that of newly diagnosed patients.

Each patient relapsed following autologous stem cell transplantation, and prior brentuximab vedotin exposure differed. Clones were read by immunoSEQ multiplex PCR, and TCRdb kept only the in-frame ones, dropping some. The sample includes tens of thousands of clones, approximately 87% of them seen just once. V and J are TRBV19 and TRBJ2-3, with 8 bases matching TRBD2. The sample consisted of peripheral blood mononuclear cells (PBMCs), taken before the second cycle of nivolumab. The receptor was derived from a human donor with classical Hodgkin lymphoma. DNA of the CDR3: TGTGCCAGTAGTATGGTTTTTGGGACTAGAATAGATACGCAGTATTTT. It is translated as CASSMVFGTRIDTQYF.